These 24 T cell receptor beta chains were sequenced from one sample in a study of T cells in Graves' hyperthyroidism and ophthalmopathy. Using RNA transcripts as the source, TCR beta CDR3 regions were amplified. A set of HTBI primers served as the primers for a first-round RT-PCR of the TCR CDR3. TCRdb passed the multiplex PCR reads through MiXCR, listing each CDR3 protein once. Of about 640,000 distinct CDR3 sequences listed, less than 25% are singletons. The sample was blood. The receptors come from a man aged 30 to 39 with Graves' ophthalmopathy.

This clonotype was seen at least ten times. The chain recombines TRBV5-1 with TRBJ2-3; 13 nucleotides agree with TRBD2. V gave up 7 bases and J gave up 3 bases; unmatched junction bases: 8. The length of the CDR3 is 16 residues. Germline CDR1 is SGHRS and CDR2 is YFSETQ. The CDR3: CASRFETSGRTDTQYF. The CDR3 DNA is TGCGCCAGCCGTTTCGAGACTAGCGGGAGGACAGATACGCAGTATTTT.

This clonotype was picked up many times. A junction boundary mismatches the germline segment, possibly from a read error. J is TRBJ2-1 and V is TRBV5-1, with unresolved D. Germline lookup yields CDR1 SGHRS and CDR2 YFSETQ. The length of the CDR3 is 11 residues. This chain's CDR3 is CASSLAGEQFF. The CDR3 DNA follows: TGTGCCAGCAGCTTAGCTGGTGAGCAGTTCTTC.

This clonotype has more than one count but fewer than ten. The chain couples TRBV9 to TRBJ2-1; no firm D call. The CDR3 is 16 residues long. Per the germline V gene, CDR1 is SGDLS and CDR2 is YYNGEE. Trimming cost V 6 bases and J 5 bases, with 21 bases left between them. The chain's CDR3 is CASTRGTGSLNNEQFF. As DNA, the CDR3 is TGTGCCAGCACCCGTGGAACGGGTTCCTTGAACAATGAGCAGTTCTTC.

The V call is TRBV7-2, the J call TRBJ2-3, with no clear D. This CDR3 contains 12 residues. The V gene's germline CDR1 is SGHTA and CDR2 FQGNSA. V gave up 5 bases and J gave up 8 bases, with 11 bases separating them. The CDR3 bases are TGTGCCAGCAGCCCCTCTTTAGGTACGCAGTATTTT. It yields the protein CASSPSLGTQYF.

V gene TRBV7-3 combines with J gene TRBJ2-1; the D gene is possibly TRBD1 (5 bases). The germline CDR1 and CDR2 sequences are SGHTA and FQGTGA. Trimming left V 0 bases short and J 7 bases short, with 10 bases between. The CDR3 contains 14 residues. This CDR3 reads CASSLTGEANEQFF. Written as DNA, the CDR3 is TGTGCCAGCAGCTTAACAGGGGAAGCAAATGAGCAGTTCTTC.

The chain carries TRBV30 and TRBJ1-2; D is uncertain. CDR1 is GTSNPN, CDR2 SVGIG, per germline (reference sequence). Trimming cost V 3 bases and J 2 bases, with 13 bases left between them. The CDR3 is made up of 14 amino acids. The CDR3 protein is CAWREPGWNYGYTF. The CDR3 coding sequence is TGTGCCTGGAGGGAACCGGGATGGAACTATGGCTACACCTTC.

This clonotype was observed a handful of times. One end of the junction varies from germline; a read error may be responsible. The chain combines TRBV19 with TRBJ2-1; D remains unclear. Germline CDR1 reads LNHDA; CDR2 reads SQIVND (reference sequence). This CDR3 contains 12 residues. For the CDR3, the DNA is TGTGCCAGTAGTATCAGCTACGATGAGCAGTTCTTC. Protein product: CASSISYDEQFF.

The table lists this clonotype with a few counts. The rearrangement joins TRBV20-1 to TRBJ2-3, with D perhaps matching TRBD1 (6 bases). V was cut by 5 bases and J by 0 bases, with 12 bases left in between. The CDR3 has 14 amino acids. The germline gives CDR1 DFQATT, CDR2 SNEGSKA (reference sequence). CDR3 sequence reads: CSADYRESTDTQYF. DNA of the CDR3: TGCAGTGCTGATTACAGGGAAAGCACAGATACGCAGTATTTT.

The chain has TRBV28 and TRBJ1-2; TRBD1 might be the D (6 bases). Germline assignment: CDR1 MDHEN and CDR2 SYDVKM. The CDR3 is 15 amino acids. The V gene lost 6 bases and the J gene lost 4 bases, with 18 bases spanning the gap. In DNA form, the CDR3 reads TGTGCCAGCAGGCCCGGTCCAGGGGTTGGCTATGGCTACACCTTC. It codes for CASRPGPGVGYGYTF.

DNA for the CDR3: TGCGCCAGCAGCATAGCGGAGTTAGGGAGGGATACGCAGTATTTT. It specifies CASSIAELGRDTQYF. The chain is built from TRBV5-1 and TRBJ2-3; D perhaps matches TRBD2 (6 bases). CDR1 and CDR2 (germline): SGHRS, YFSETQ. V gave up 4 bases and J gave up 6 bases, with 18 bases separating them. CDR3 size: 15 residues.

V and J are TRBV6-6 and TRBJ2-3; the D gene is possibly TRBD1 (5 bases). Trimming took 2 bases from V and 6 from J, leaving 9 bases between them. This CDR3 is 13 amino acids long. The germline gives CDR1 MNHNY, CDR2 SVGAGI (reference sequence). This CDR3 is CASSYGRVDTQYF. The CDR3 coding sequence is TGTGCCAGCAGTTACGGCAGGGTGGATACGCAGTATTTT.

The chain has TRBV7-9 and TRBJ2-3; 8 nucleotides align to TRBD2. J gave up 1 base and V 5 bases, and 5 bases lay outside the gene matches. CDR1 and CDR2 from the germline V gene are SEHNR and FQNEAQ (reference sequence). The CDR3 sequence is 15 residues long. The CDR3 reads CASSRGGAGTDTQYF. CDR3 nucleotide sequence: TGTGCCAGCAGCCGGGGGGGAGCCGGCACAGATACGCAGTATTTT. The whole variable domain, filled in from reference TRBV7-9 and TRBJ2-3, reads DTGVSQNPRHKITKRGQNVTFRCDPISEHNRLYWYRQTLGQGPEFLTYFQNEAQLEKSRLLSDRFSAERPKGSFSTLEIQRTEQGDSAMYLCASSRGGAGTDTQYFGPGTRLTVL.

This clonotype was recorded at least ten times. The chain combines TRBV27 with TRBJ1-5; D unresolved. The CDR3 has 12 amino acids. Germline assignment: CDR1 MNHEY and CDR2 SMNVEV (reference sequence). V was trimmed by 1 base and J by 7 bases, leaving 5 bases between them. The CDR3, as DNA: TGTGCCAGCAGTTTATGGGGACAGCCCCAGCATTTT. Its protein product is CASSLWGQPQHF.

There are many counts of this clonotype. J is TRBJ2-3 and V is TRBV11-2; perhaps TRBD2 as D (5 bases). Trimming removed 8 bases from V and 1 base from J, with 16 bases in between. Germline CDR1 SGHAT, CDR2 FQNNGV. The length of the CDR3 is 15 residues. In nucleotides, the CDR3 is TGTGCCAGCGAGGGTCCCCATCTGGGCACAGATACGCAGTATTTT. Amino acids: CASEGPHLGTDTQYF.

This clonotype was observed a handful of times. The rearrangement uses TRBV20-1 and TRBJ2-1, with TRBD2 matching over 12 bases. With V trimmed by 3 bases and J by 4 bases, 4 bases remained unmatched. The CDR3 runs to 15 residues. From germline, CDR1 is DFQATT and CDR2 SNEGSKA (reference sequence). The CDR3 loop reads CSASPTSGGYNEQFF. For the CDR3, the DNA is TGCAGTGCTAGCCCGACTAGCGGGGGTTACAATGAGCAGTTCTTC.

This clonotype showed up many times. The chain couples TRBV6-1 to TRBJ1-5, with 8 bases lining up with TRBD1. The CDR3 extends over 14 amino acids. Germline V gene sequence: CDR1 MNHNS, CDR2 SASEGT. Trimming removed 7 bases from V and 0 bases from J; junction bases left unmatched: 2. This chain's CDR3 is CASTDRVSNQPQHF. CDR3 coding DNA: TGTGCCAGCACGGACAGGGTTAGCAATCAGCCCCAGCATTTT.

This clonotype has at least ten counts. The chain uses TRBV5-1 and TRBJ2-7, with 9 bases identical to TRBD2. CDR1 and CDR2 from the germline V gene are SGHRS and YFSETQ. V shed 2 bases, J shed 6 bases, and the junction held 6 bases outside the gene matches. The CDR3 is 14 amino acids. The CDR3 coding sequence is TGCGCCAGCAGCTTTGGTAGCGGGAGCTCCGAGCAGTACTTC. Encoded protein: CASSFGSGSSEQYF.

J is TRBJ1-2 and V is TRBV3-1; no firm D call. V lost 3 bases, J lost 2 bases, and 7 bases lay in between. CDR3 length: 13 residues. From germline, CDR1 is LGHDT and CDR2 YNNKEL (reference sequence). CDR3 residues: CASSQGRNYGYTF. CDR3 bases: TGTGCCAGCAGCCAGGGCCGGAACTATGGCTACACCTTC.

This clonotype was counted ten times or more. The rearrangement uses TRBV3-1 and TRBJ2-2; D is unclear. This CDR3 contains 15 residues. The ends were cut back, 1 base at V and 1 base at J, with 7 bases in the middle. CDR1 LGHDT and CDR2 YNNKEL come from the germline V gene (reference sequence). CDR3 nucleotide sequence: TGTGCCAGCAGCCAAGGGCACCTGAACACCGGGGAGCTGTTTTTT. Protein: CASSQGHLNTGELFF.

For this clonotype: A read error may be the cause here, since a much bigger clone is one base away. As the CDR3 is not closed by the conserved phenylalanine or tryptophan, this likely results from a read error. CDR3 nucleotide sequence: TGTGCCAGCAGCTTAGTGGGGGAGTCCACTAGCACAGATACGCAGTATCTT. It codes for CASSLVGESTSTDTQYL. The chain uses TRBV7-2 and TRBJ2-3; D tentatively fits TRBD1 or TRBD2 (5 bases each). Germline V gives CDR1 SGHTA, CDR2 FQGNSA. The CDR3 has 17 amino acids. The V end was cut by 1 base, the J end by 0 bases, with 14 bases between.

J is TRBJ2-7 and V is TRBV11-2; 14 bases map to TRBD2. The V gene's germline CDR1 is SGHAT and CDR2 FQNNGV. With V trimmed by 5 bases and J by 5 bases, 5 bases remained unmatched. CDR3 size: 15 residues. CDR3 sequence (DNA): TGTGCCAGCAGCAAAGGGACTAGCGGGAGACACGAGCAGTACTTC. Translated, it gives CASSKGTSGRHEQYF. Using reference TRBV11-2 and TRBJ2-7 for the parts outside the CDR3, the full variable domain is EAGVAQSPRYKIIEKRQSVAFWCNPISGHATLYWYQQILGQGPKLLIQFQNNGVVDDSQLPKDRFSAERLKGVDSTLKIQPAKLEDSAVYLCASSKGTSGRHEQYFGPGTRLTVT.

V usage is TRBV12-3 or TRBV12-4 and J usage is TRBJ2-7; TRBD2 matches at 10 bases. The V and J ends lost 3 bases and 4 bases, in that order; junction bases with no gene match: 9. The CDR3 consists of 16 residues. CDR3 amino acids: CASSFTSGTAGYEQYF. As DNA, the CDR3 is TGTGCCAGCAGTTTTACTAGCGGGACTGCTGGTTACGAGCAGTACTTC.

This clonotype was counted ten times or more. The chain has TRBV11-2 and TRBJ2-1; TRBD1 might be the D (5 bases). Germline V CDR1 and CDR2: SGHAT, FQNNGV. Trimming stripped 2 bases from V and 2 bases from J, with 10 bases between. The CDR3 length is 15 residues. The CDR3 sequence: CASSLSQGPYNEQFF. For the CDR3, the DNA is TGTGCCAGCAGCTTATCCCAGGGTCCCTACAATGAGCAGTTCTTC.

This clonotype occurred many times. V usage is TRBV6-6 and J usage is TRBJ1-2, with no clear D. CDR3 size: 15 residues. The germline V gene has CDR1 MNHNY and CDR2 SVGAGI (reference sequence). V was trimmed by 0 bases and J by 8 bases, leaving 16 bases between them. The CDR3 spells CASSYSGQRGKGYTF. DNA of the CDR3: TGTGCCAGCAGTTACTCGGGTCAGCGTGGGAAGGGCTACACCTTC.